What follows are 20 T cell receptor beta chains derived from one specimen sequenced in a study of blood T cell repertoires in COVID-19. Generated by immunoSEQ multiplex PCR, the TCRdb table keeps only in-frame clones and is missing some. The sample includes roughly 120,000 clones, about 80% of them seen just once. The sequenced material came from peripheral blood. Source of these receptors: a woman in her 40s with acute or convalescent COVID-19.

In this sample, this clone turned up once. The same CDR3 arises from other DNA sequences in this sample as well. This chain uses TRBV3-1 (or the pseudogene TRBV3-2) with TRBJ1-1; D not certain. V lost 1 base and J 8 bases, leaving 5 bases between the germline ends. Germline V lookup: CDR1 LGHDT, CDR2 YNNKEL (reference sequence). This CDR3 contains 11 residues. The CDR3 DNA sequence: TGTGCCAGCAGCCAAGCCTTCGAAGCTTTCTTT. It is translated as CASSQAFEAFF.

There are a few counts of this clone. Other DNA sequences in the sample encode the same CDR3. The J gene is TRBJ2-2, the V gene TRBV3-1 (or the pseudogene TRBV3-2), with 9 bases aligning to TRBD1. CDR3 length equals 15 residues. Per the germline V gene, CDR1 is LGHDT and CDR2 is YNNKEL (reference sequence). The J segment lost 3 bases and the V segment lost 4 bases, leaving 3 bases of the junction unmatched. CDR3 coding DNA: TGTGCCAGCAGCCCGGGACAGGGTTACACCGGGGAGCTGTTTTTT. Its translation: CASSPGQGYTGELFF.

J is TRBJ2-2 and V is TRBV24-1; 9 bases map to TRBD1. This CDR3 has 16 residues. Germline-derived CDR1 and CDR2 are KGHDR and SFDVKD. V lost 3 bases, J lost 8 bases, and 9 bases stayed unmatched. CDR3 in amino acids: CATSDPRQGVSGELFF. CDR3 bases: TGTGCCACCAGTGATCCCCGACAGGGGGTTTCTGGGGAGCTGTTTTTT.

This chain joins TRBV7-2 and TRBJ1-1; D remains unclear. CDR1 and CDR2 (germline): SGHTA, FQGNSA. V lost 1 base, J lost 8 bases, and 11 bases lay in between. This CDR3 contains 13 residues. CDR3 amino acids: CASSLVGRQEAFF. The CDR3 DNA is TGTGCCAGCAGCTTAGTTGGGAGACAAGAAGCTTTCTTT.

This chain uses TRBV3-1 (or the pseudogene TRBV3-2) with TRBJ1-5; 7 nucleotides align to TRBD1. CDR3 length equals 16 residues. V lost 4 bases and J lost 9; bases outside the gene matches: 15. Germline CDR1 is LGHDT and CDR2 is YNNKEL (reference sequence). This chain's CDR3 is CASSPARGLAPAPQHF. The CDR3 DNA reads TGTGCCAGCAGCCCGGCAAGGGGGCTAGCCCCCGCGCCCCAGCATTTT.

The chain links TRBV11-2 to TRBJ2-7; D is undetermined. This CDR3 region has 11 residues. V was clipped by 5 bases and J by 3 bases, with 5 bases between them. Looked up from germline, CDR1 is SGHAT and CDR2 is FQNNGV. In nucleotides, the CDR3 is TGTGCCAGCAGCAGCCACTACGAGCAGTACTTC. Residues: CASSSHYEQYF. Complete variable domain (other parts from reference TRBV11-2 and TRBJ2-7): EAGVAQSPRYKIIEKRQSVAFWCNPISGHATLYWYQQILGQGPKLLIQFQNNGVVDDSQLPKDRFSAERLKGVDSTLKIQPAKLEDSAVYLCASSSHYEQYFGPGTRLTVT.

This clone turned up a few times. J is TRBJ1-2 and V is TRBV5-1; TRBD1 matches 7 bases. V was pared by 2 bases and J by 7 bases, with 5 bases of the junction left unmatched. The CDR3 extends over 13 amino acids. Per germline, CDR1 SGHRS and CDR2 YFSETQ. For the CDR3, the DNA is TGCGCCAGCAGCTTTACAGGGGATGGTGGCTACACCTTC. Translated, it gives CASSFTGDGGYTF.

The chain employs TRBV7-9 and TRBJ1-2; tentatively, D is TRBD1 (6 bases). The CDR3 has 13 residues. Between the trimmed V and J ends, which lost 5 bases and 4 bases, there was a span of 11 bases. Germline CDR1 reads SEHNR; CDR2 reads FQNEAQ (reference sequence). The CDR3 coding sequence is TGTGCCAGCAGCCGGGACATCTCCTATGGCTACACCTTC. It translates to CASSRDISYGYTF.

A note on this clone: Its ends do not fully match the called genes, so a read error is possible. The CDR3 loop is CAGSPYRTQNTEAFF. The CDR3 nucleotides read TGTGCCGGCAGCCCCTATCGGACTCAGAACACTGAAGCTTTCTTT. The chain employs TRBV3-1 (or the pseudogene TRBV3-2) and TRBJ1-1, with unresolved D. Germline lookup yields CDR1 LGHDT and CDR2 YNNKEL (reference sequence). There are 15 residues in the CDR3.

The CDR3 coding sequence is TGTGCCAGCACAAGAGTAATCCTGACATCACCGGGACTAGCGGGCTACAATGAGCAGTTCTTC. It encodes CASTRVILTSPGLAGYNEQFF. The J gene is TRBJ2-1, the V gene TRBV3-1 (or the pseudogene TRBV3-2); TRBD2 agrees at 12 bases. In germline, CDR1 is LGHDT, CDR2 YNNKEL (reference sequence). V was clipped by 7 bases and J by 3 bases; unmatched bases: 22. The CDR3 is made up of 21 amino acids.

The chain uses TRBV11-2 and TRBJ1-3, with no clear D. CDR1 and CDR2 (germline): SGHAT, FQNNGV. V lost 1 base and J lost 2, with 9 bases in between. The CDR3 totals 15 residues. The CDR3 bases are TGTGCCAGCAGCTTAGTCACAAACCCTGGAAACACCATATATTTT. Translated, it gives CASSLVTNPGNTIYF.

In DNA form, the CDR3 reads TGTGCCAGCAGCTCCCCTTATTTCGGGGGCTACACCTTC. The encoded protein is CASSSPYFGGYTF. The chain combines TRBV5-6 with TRBJ1-2; D not certain. The germline CDR1 and CDR2 sequences are SGHDT and YYEEEE. This CDR3 has 13 residues. V was trimmed by 3 bases and J by 8 bases, leaving 14 bases between them.

The J gene is TRBJ1-2, the V gene TRBV11-2; TRBD1 might be the D (6 bases). Trimming cost V 5 bases and J 8 bases, with 9 bases left between them. The CDR3 length is 11 residues. CDR1 and CDR2 (germline): SGHAT, FQNNGV. The CDR3 reads CASSPQGGYTF. Here the CDR3 DNA reads TGTGCCAGCAGCCCTCAGGGGGGCTACACCTTC.

This chain joins TRBV3-1 (or the pseudogene TRBV3-2) and TRBJ2-3; 8 nucleotides align to TRBD2. Unmatched junction bases numbered 2, after V lost 1 base and J lost 2 bases. Germline CDR1 reads LGHDT; CDR2 reads YNNKEL (reference sequence). The CDR3 extends over 15 amino acids. In DNA form, the CDR3 reads TGTGCCAGCAGCCAAGCGGGGGGGAACACAGATACGCAGTATTTT. This gives the protein CASSQAGGNTDTQYF.

This chain's CDR3 is CSVGGVRGETQYF. The CDR3 DNA reads as TGCAGCGTTGGAGGTGTTAGGGGAGAGACCCAGTACTTC. J is TRBJ2-5 and V is TRBV29-1; the D gene is possibly TRBD1 (5 bases). Germline V CDR1 and CDR2: SQVTM, ANQGSEA. CDR3 size: 13 residues. Trimming shortened V by 4 bases and J by 4 bases, and 13 bases separated the two germline ends. The full variable domain, in which reference TRBV29-1 and TRBJ2-5 provide the parts outside the CDR3, is SAVISQKPSRDICQRGTSLTIQCQVDSQVTMMFWYRQQPGQSLTLIATANQGSEATYESGFVIDKFPISRPNLTFSTLTVSNMSPEDSSIYLCSVGGVRGETQYFGPGTRLLVL.

V is TRBV12-3 or TRBV12-4 and J is TRBJ1-5; possibly TRBD1 for D (5 bases). V dropped 2 bases and J dropped 5 bases, with 7 bases sitting between them. The CDR3 is 13 residues long. The CDR3 DNA is TGTGCCAGCAGTTTACGGGGGGATCAGCCCCAGCATTTT. It is translated as CASSLRGDQPQHF.

This rearrangement joins TRBV5-4 to TRBJ1-1, with D tentatively TRBD1 (5 bases). Germline assignment: CDR1 SGHNT and CDR2 YYREEE (reference sequence). Trimming removed 1 base at V and 1 base at J, with 11 bases between. The CDR3 runs to 15 residues. The CDR3 DNA reads TGTGCCAGCAGCTTGCAGGGTTCGCGGAACACTGAAGCTTTCTTT. This encodes CASSLQGSRNTEAFF.

The chain joins TRBV19 to TRBJ1-6; a weak D match, TRBD1 (6 bases). Looked up from germline, CDR1 is LNHDA and CDR2 is SQIVND (reference sequence). The length of the CDR3 is 15 residues. V lost 2 bases to trimming and J lost 7 bases, with 12 bases between them. The CDR3 loop is CASSIQTGSNSPLHF. The CDR3 coding sequence is TGTGCCAGTAGTATACAAACAGGGAGCAATTCACCCCTCCACTTT. The variable domain in full, with the rest retrieved from reference TRBV19 and TRBJ1-6, is DGGITQSPKYLFRKEGQNVTLSCEQNLNHDAMYWYRQDPGQGLRLIYYSQIVNDFQKGDIAEGYSVSREKKESFPLTVTSAQKNPTAFYLCASSIQTGSNSPLHFGNGTRLTVT.

The CDR3 region has the DNA TGTGCCAGCAGAGTAATAACTAGCGGGGGGGCGTATGAGCAGTTCTTC. This translates into CASRVITSGGAYEQFF. The V gene is TRBV2, the J gene TRBJ2-1; 13 bases align to TRBD2. The CDR3 is made up of 16 amino acids. From germline, CDR1 is SNHLY and CDR2 FYNNEI. V trimming: 6 bases; J trimming: 8 bases; junction bases outside the gene matches: 10.

The genes are TRBV6-2 or TRBV6-3 and TRBJ1-5, with D uncertain. Trimming removed 0 bases at V and 0 bases at J, with 9 bases between. There are 16 residues in the CDR3. CDR1 and CDR2 (germline): MNHEY, SVGEGT. The CDR3 DNA reads TGTGCCAGCAGTTACTCGCCAGGATATAGCAATCAGCCCCAGCATTTT. This translates into CASSYSPGYSNQPQHF.